Below are 29 T cell receptor beta chains sequenced from a single sample in a study of graft-versus-host responses after intestinal transplantation. Some clones are missing from TCRdb's copy, which holds only in-frame ones; the method was immunoSEQ multiplex PCR. This table has some 86,000 clones, 91% appearing once. Their antigen targets remain unknown. Sequenced here: unstimulated CD4+ T cells sorted from spleen or lymph node cells, sampled before intestinal transplant. These receptors all come from a human donor who received an intestinal transplant.

The rearrangement joins TRBV10-3 to TRBJ2-7; 11 bases line up with TRBD2. Germline CDR1 reads ENHRY; CDR2 reads SYGVKD. The CDR3 runs 18 residues. V lost 2 bases, J lost 0 bases, and 9 bases stayed unmatched. CDR3: CAISEEGLAASSSYEQYF. The CDR3 nucleotides are TGTGCCATCAGTGAGGAGGGACTAGCGGCATCCTCCTCCTACGAGCAGTACTTC.

The chain employs TRBV19 and TRBJ2-5; 10 nucleotides match TRBD1. This CDR3 spans 15 amino acids. J gave up 5 bases and V 6 bases, and 9 bases lay outside the gene matches. Germline CDR1 and CDR2: LNHDA and SQIVND (reference sequence). This CDR3 is CASSTGTGVGETQYF. Here the CDR3 DNA reads TGTGCCAGTAGCACCGGGACAGGGGTAGGGGAGACCCAGTACTTC. Combining the CDR3 with reference TRBV19 and TRBJ2-5 gives the whole variable domain DGGITQSPKYLFRKEGQNVTLSCEQNLNHDAMYWYRQDPGQGLRLIYYSQIVNDFQKGDIAEGYSVSREKKESFPLTVTSAQKNPTAFYLCASSTGTGVGETQYFGPGTRLLVL.

The chain uses TRBV7-6 and TRBJ1-3, with TRBD1 as a possible D gene (6 bases). The CDR3 is 17 amino acids. Trimming cost V 5 bases and J 0 bases, with 17 bases left between them. CDR1 is SGHVS and CDR2 is FNYEAQ in the germline V gene. CDR3: CASSGGPEGFSGNTIYF. CDR3 nucleotides: TGTGCCAGCAGCGGGGGCCCTGAGGGGTTCTCTGGAAACACCATATATTTT.

The chain couples TRBV27 to TRBJ1-2, with D uncertain. The germline V and J ends were trimmed by 11 bases and 4 bases, with 17 bases remaining between them. Germline V gives CDR1 MNHEY, CDR2 SMNVEV (reference sequence). This CDR3 spans 13 amino acids. The CDR3 sequence is CARPRHILYGYTF. DNA of the CDR3: TGTGCCCGCCCGAGGCATATCCTCTATGGCTACACCTTC.

This sequence joins TRBV21-1 and TRBJ1-2; the D call of TRBD1 is as the table states it, not checked on the DNA. TRBV21-1 is termed a pseudogene. The CDR3 extends over 14 amino acids. CDR3 sequence: CASSKQQGAYGYTF. CDR3 sequence (DNA): TGTGCCAGCAGCAAACAACAGGGGGCCTATGGCTACACCTTC.

This sequence joins TRBV7-2 and TRBJ2-7; 10 nucleotides line up with TRBD2. CDR3 length: 18 residues. Trimming at V came to 4 bases and at J to 0 bases, leaving 12 bases not matched to a gene. Germline loops: CDR1 SGHTA, CDR2 FQGNSA. The CDR3: CASSSRALSGGSSYEQYF. The CDR3 DNA sequence: TGTGCCAGCAGCTCGAGGGCACTTAGCGGGGGGAGCTCCTACGAGCAGTACTTC.

This clone was counted a single time. The chain couples TRBV27 to TRBJ2-3; 8 bases fit TRBD1. Per the germline V gene, CDR1 is MNHEY and CDR2 is SMNVEV (reference sequence). V was pared by 5 bases and J by 6 bases, with 19 bases of the junction left unmatched. This CDR3 is built from 18 residues. CDR3 protein: CASSQPRFAGGEWDTQYF. CDR3 nucleotide sequence: TGTGCCAGCAGTCAACCCCGTTTTGCAGGGGGCGAGTGGGATACGCAGTATTTT.

CDR3 sequence reads: CASSSPTGNYEQYF. CDR3 nucleotides: TGTGCCAGCAGCTCCCCGACAGGGAACTACGAGCAGTACTTC. The rearrangement joins TRBV7-2 to TRBJ2-7, with 7 nucleotides matching TRBD1. Trimming took 4 bases from V and 3 from J; bases not matched to a gene: 6. The CDR3 totals 14 residues. The germline V gene encodes CDR1 SGHTA and CDR2 FQGNSA.

V gene TRBV7-2 combines with J gene TRBJ1-6; a weak D match, TRBD1 (6 bases). The germline V gene has CDR1 SGHTA and CDR2 FQGNSA. Trimming cost V 2 bases and J 4 bases, with 15 bases left between them. This CDR3 is 17 amino acids long. CDR3 nucleotides: TGTGCCAGCAGCTTAATGCCAGGGGTTTCATATAATTCACCCCTCCACTTT. It specifies CASSLMPGVSYNSPLHF.

This clone has a handful of counts. The chain joins TRBV10-3 to TRBJ1-1; a possible D gene is TRBD1 (5 bases). Germline lookup yields CDR1 ENHRY and CDR2 SYGVKD. CDR3 length equals 13 residues. V was trimmed by 2 bases and J by 5 bases, leaving 9 bases between them. The CDR3 region has the DNA TGTGCCATCAGTGAGACAGGTATGACTGAAGCTTTCTTT. It encodes CAISETGMTEAFF.

This chain uses TRBV10-3 with TRBJ2-7; 10 bases map to TRBD2. CDR3 size: 13 residues. From germline, CDR1 is ENHRY and CDR2 SYGVKD. J lost 3 bases, V lost 6 bases, and 2 bases had no gene match. CDR3 residues: CAIRASGGYEQYF. CDR3 coding DNA: TGTGCCATCAGGGCTAGCGGGGGCTACGAGCAGTACTTC.

CDR3 coding DNA: TGTGCCAGCAGCTTACTAGCGGGGCAGAACACCGGGGAGCTGTTTTTT. Translation gives CASSLLAGQNTGELFF. The V call is TRBV5-6, the J call TRBJ2-2; 10 nucleotides line up with TRBD2. V shed 2 bases, J shed 1 base, and the junction held 2 bases outside the gene matches. The germline V gene has CDR1 SGHDT and CDR2 YYEEEE. The CDR3 length is 16 residues.

J is TRBJ1-4 and V is TRBV7-8, with D possibly being TRBD1 (5 bases). V was trimmed by 5 bases and J by 8 bases, leaving 18 bases between them. The CDR3 runs 15 residues. CDR1 and CDR2 (germline): SGHVS, FQNEAQ. CDR3 coding DNA: TGTGCCAGCAGCCCCCCTCGTCAGGGAATGGAAAAACTGTTTTTT. It is translated as CASSPPRQGMEKLFF.

The gene calls are TRBV19 and TRBJ2-7; possibly TRBD1 for D (6 bases). The V end was cut by 5 bases, the J end by 0 bases, with 14 bases between. The CDR3 extends over 15 amino acids. Germline assignment: CDR1 LNHDA and CDR2 SQIVND (reference sequence). CDR3 DNA sequence: TGTGCCAGTAGTTTTCCCAGGGGTATCTCCTACGAGCAGTACTTC. It translates to CASSFPRGISYEQYF.

This clone appeared once. V and J are TRBV30 and TRBJ1-5; D gene unclear. Germline V gene data show CDR1 as GTSNPN and CDR2 as SVGIG (reference sequence). The CDR3 consists of 13 residues. Trimming took off 0 bases at V and 10 bases at J, with 13 bases between the two ends. In DNA form, the CDR3 reads TGTGCCTGGAGTGTACAACCTTGGAGTCCCCAGCATTTT. Translating gives CAWSVQPWSPQHF.

This clone appeared a single time. The rearrangement links TRBV4-3 to TRBJ1-2; 9 nucleotides line up with TRBD1. CDR1 and CDR2 (germline): LGHNA, YSLEER. The CDR3 is 14 residues long. The J segment lost 4 bases and the V segment lost 3 bases, leaving 3 bases of the junction unmatched. The CDR3, as DNA: TGCGCCAGCAGCCAGTCGGGACAGGGCTATGGCTACACCTTC. It yields the protein CASSQSGQGYGYTF.

The chain links TRBV19 to TRBJ1-5; possible D gene TRBD1, 5 bases. The CDR3 is 15 residues long. V was clipped by 4 bases and J by 4 bases, with 14 bases between them. CDR1 and CDR2 (germline): LNHDA, SQIVND (reference sequence). The CDR3 DNA sequence: TGTGCCAGTAGTAGCTACGGGGAGGGGAATCAGCCCCAGCATTTT. Protein product: CASSSYGEGNQPQHF.

The chain uses TRBV11-3 and TRBJ2-7; TRBD1 agrees at 9 bases. V dropped 5 bases and J dropped 2; count of bases not matched to a gene: 1. CDR1 SGHNT and CDR2 YENEEA come from the germline V gene. This CDR3 has 13 residues. CDR3 DNA: TGTGCCAGCAGCCGGACAGGGGCCTACGAGCAGTACTTC. Amino acid sequence: CASSRTGAYEQYF. Looking up the rest from reference TRBV11-3 and TRBJ2-7 gives the full variable domain: EAGVVQSPRYKIIEKKQPVAFWCNPISGHNTLYWYLQNLGQGPELLIRYENEEAVDDSQLPKDRFSAERLKGVDSTLKIQPAELGDSAVYLCASSRTGAYEQYFGPGTRLTVT.

This clone was seen a few times. The chain links TRBV5-6 to TRBJ1-1, with D possibly matching TRBD1 (5 bases). From germline, CDR1 is SGHDT and CDR2 YYEEEE. V was cut by 0 bases and J by 11 bases, with 14 bases left in between. This CDR3 is 13 amino acids long. The chain's CDR3 is CASSLAGSLGAFF. The CDR3, as DNA: TGTGCCAGCAGCTTGGCAGGGTCCCTTGGGGCTTTCTTT.

This clone was picked up one time. The CDR3 nucleotides are TGTGCCAGCAGTTACTTCGGGACCATATATTTT. Its translation: CASSYFGTIYF. The chain carries TRBV6-5 and TRBJ1-3, with no clear D. V was clipped by 1 base and J by 10 bases, with 5 bases between them. Germline V gene lookup returns CDR1 MNHEY and CDR2 SVGAGI. The CDR3 is made up of 11 amino acids.

This chain uses TRBV30 with TRBJ1-6; D is possibly TRBD1 (5 bases). The V end was cut by 2 bases, the J end by 10 bases, with 12 bases between. Germline V gene data show CDR1 as GTSNPN and CDR2 as SVGIG (reference sequence). CDR3 length: 13 amino acids. This CDR3 reads CAWSSTDRSPLHF. The CDR3 bases are TGTGCCTGGAGTTCGACAGACAGATCACCCCTCCACTTT.

The J gene is TRBJ2-7, the V gene TRBV18; TRBD1 matches 10 bases. The V gene's germline CDR1 is KGHSH and CDR2 LQKENI. The CDR3 totals 14 residues. V dropped 3 bases and J dropped 2; count of bases not matched to a gene: 1. CDR3: CASSPGQGPYEQYF. DNA for the CDR3: TGTGCCAGCTCACCGGGACAGGGGCCCTACGAGCAGTACTTC.

The J gene is TRBJ2-7, the V gene TRBV7-2; tentative D call: TRBD1 (5 bases). CDR3 length: 17 amino acids. Trimming left V 1 base short and J 5 bases short, with 21 bases between. Germline V gene lookup returns CDR1 SGHTA and CDR2 FQGNSA. The CDR3 DNA reads TGTGCCAGCAGCTTAGTACCCAGGGAACAACCTATCGACGAGCAGTACTTC. It specifies CASSLVPREQPIDEQYF.

The CDR3 DNA reads as TGTGCCAGCAGAACCTCGAGGGGGATGTATACGAAGCAGTACTTC. Its translation is CASRTSRGMYTKQYF. The chain recombines TRBV6-5 with TRBJ2-7, with D possibly TRBD1 on 6 matching bases. From germline, CDR1 is MNHEY and CDR2 SVGAGI. Trimming took off 6 bases at V and 8 bases at J, with 23 bases between the two ends. This CDR3 comprises 15 residues.

The chain recombines TRBV4-2 with TRBJ2-5; 10 bases align to TRBD2. The germline V gene has CDR1 LGHNA and CDR2 YNFKEQ. V was pared by 2 bases and J by 4 bases, with 10 bases of the junction left unmatched. CDR3 length: 17 amino acids. The CDR3 sequence is CASSQSIPGLAIETQYF. CDR3 DNA: TGTGCCAGCAGCCAATCCATACCGGGACTAGCGATAGAGACCCAGTACTTC.

The chain uses TRBV7-2 and TRBJ2-7; 8 nucleotides agree with TRBD2. The germline CDR1 and CDR2 sequences are SGHTA and FQGNSA. With V trimmed by 0 bases and J by 4 bases, 11 bases remained unmatched. The CDR3 has 17 residues. The CDR3 DNA sequence: TGTGCCAGCAGCTTAGCGAGCACTAGCGGCTTTAAGTACGAGCAGTACTTC. It is translated as CASSLASTSGFKYEQYF.

This clone was observed once. The J gene is TRBJ2-6, the V gene TRBV30, with TRBD2 matching over 7 bases. CDR3 length: 16 amino acids. The V segment lost 4 bases and the J segment 2 bases; nucleotides outside the gene matches: 8. Germline V lookup: CDR1 GTSNPN, CDR2 SVGIG (reference sequence). The CDR3 is CAWKFAGVPGANVLTF. The CDR3, as DNA: TGTGCCTGGAAGTTCGCGGGGGTGCCTGGGGCCAACGTCCTGACTTTC.

The V gene is TRBV5-4, the J gene TRBJ1-2; D is perhaps TRBD1 (6 bases). The CDR3 has 13 residues. Trimming removed 3 bases from V and 6 bases from J, with 12 bases in between. CDR1 is SGHNT and CDR2 is YYREEE in the germline V gene (reference sequence). The CDR3 region has the DNA TGTGCCAGCAGCTCACCGTACAGGGATGGCTACACCTTC. It encodes CASSSPYRDGYTF.

This sequence joins TRBV19 and TRBJ1-2; 7 bases are shared with TRBD1. This CDR3 region has 15 residues. Unmatched junction bases numbered 12, after V lost 3 bases and J lost 8 bases. CDR1 is LNHDA, CDR2 SQIVND, per germline (reference sequence). The CDR3 loop is CASSMGSGTVKGYTF. CDR3 DNA sequence: TGTGCCAGTAGTATGGGCTCCGGGACAGTCAAAGGCTACACCTTC.